A selection of T cell receptor beta chains follows, all from one sample in a study of CXCR3-negative and CXCR3-positive naive CD8 T cells. TCRdb derives one entry per CDR3 protein from the 5' RACE reads, leaving out DNA. This sample carries 140,000 to 150,000 distinct CDR3 sequences, with 0.25% to 0.3% going to the ten biggest clones. The specimen sequenced was naive CXCR3+ CD8+ T cells from blood. The receptors were gathered from a human donor in good health. Some clones in this sample may be carry-over from other donors' samples. Each CDR3 is given with its conserved first and last residue. Fields, in order: J gene, V gene, CDR3 protein.

J: TRBJ2-7
V: TRBV3-1
CDR3: CASSQDWAVSYEQYF

J: TRBJ2-1
V: TRBV9
CDR3: CASSVGAGEGEQFF

J: TRBJ2-3
V: TRBV19
CDR3: CASSIWVADTQYF

J: TRBJ1-5
V: TRBV12-3/TRBV12-4
CDR3: CASSLAMAMNNQPQHF

J: TRBJ2-7
V: TRBV9
CDR3: CASSIMGDYEQYF

J: TRBJ2-3
V: TRBV28
CDR3: CASRKGAGTDTQYF

J: TRBJ2-3
V: TRBV29-1
CDR3: CSVLGRTSGRAEGDTQYF

J: TRBJ2-7
V: TRBV3-1
CDR3: CASSQLDRASYEQYF

J: TRBJ2-1
V: TRBV6-6
CDR3: CASSVYNEQFF

J: TRBJ2-7
V: TRBV29-1
CDR3: CSVLDVNYEQYF

J: TRBJ1-4
V: TRBV7-9
CDR3: CASRPLPEKLFF

J: TRBJ2-7
V: TRBV12-3/TRBV12-4
CDR3: CASSLGGGPSYEQYF

J: TRBJ2-3
V: TRBV7-2
CDR3: CASREGGTDTQYF

J: TRBJ2-7
V: TRBV20-1
CDR3: CSARDLLLAGFKQYF

J: TRBJ2-7
V: TRBV7-2
CDR3: CASSPGHSYEQYF

J: TRBJ2-7
V: TRBV5-1
CDR3: CASSWQGQTYEQYF

J: TRBJ1-2
V: TRBV5-1
CDR3: CASSLVGQGDTF

J: TRBJ2-1
V: TRBV29-1
CDR3: CSVDLGIARNNEQFF

J: TRBJ2-7
V: TRBV5-6
CDR3: CASSLPGEYEQYF

J: TRBJ2-7
V: TRBV20-1
CDR3: CSARDGQGPYEQYF

J: TRBJ2-1
V: TRBV7-2
CDR3: CASSLFFEQFF

J: TRBJ2-5
V: TRBV28
CDR3: CASSFYRTSGGAGGLETQYF

J: TRBJ2-3
V: TRBV7-6
CDR3: CASSLLGEVLEVTDTQYF

J: TRBJ1-2
V: TRBV5-1
CDR3: CASSLPGGAYGYTF

J: TRBJ2-1
V: TRBV11-3
CDR3: CASSRENGNEQLF

J: TRBJ1-2
V: TRBV29-1
CDR3: CSVIDRGLAYGYTF

J: TRBJ1-3
V: TRBV29-1
CDR3: CSATQGTGNTIYF

J: TRBJ2-2
V: TRBV4-3
CDR3: CASSQVRVGRADTGELFF

J: TRBJ1-1
V: TRBV29-1
CDR3: CSVKQAGYAFF

J: TRBJ2-7
V: TRBV20-1
CDR3: CSARGRENYEQYF

J: TRBJ2-7
V: TRBV29-1
CDR3: CSVEDPSSYEQYF

J: TRBJ2-3
V: TRBV7-9
CDR3: CASSRGQGVDTQYF

J: TRBJ1-3
V: TRBV29-1
CDR3: CSVRQPPGNTIYF

J: TRBJ2-7
V: TRBV4-1
CDR3: CASSQDASAYEQYF

J: TRBJ2-7
V: TRBV29-1
CDR3: CSVVGSPAGGHEQYF

J: TRBJ2-3
V: TRBV6-6
CDR3: CAVHGGTDTQYF

J: TRBJ2-1
V: TRBV5-1
CDR3: CASSLLLAGVYNEQFF

J: TRBJ2-2
V: TRBV29-1
CDR3: CSVEKANTGELFF

J: TRBJ1-4
V: TRBV29-1
CDR3: CSVEAVGHNEKLFF

J: TRBJ2-1
V: TRBV29-1
CDR3: CSASAGPPEQFF

J: TRBJ1-2
V: TRBV7-9
CDR3: CASSHPNAAGYGYTF

J: TRBJ2-5
V: TRBV21-1
CDR3: CASKGVETQYF

J: TRBJ2-1
V: TRBV11-1
CDR3: CASGLAGNEQFF

J: TRBJ2-1
V: TRBV19
CDR3: CASSIGWLSYNEQFF

J: TRBJ2-2
V: TRBV20-1
CDR3: CSARPENTGELFF

J: TRBJ1-3
V: TRBV20-1
CDR3: CSAEWVRWGSGNTIYF